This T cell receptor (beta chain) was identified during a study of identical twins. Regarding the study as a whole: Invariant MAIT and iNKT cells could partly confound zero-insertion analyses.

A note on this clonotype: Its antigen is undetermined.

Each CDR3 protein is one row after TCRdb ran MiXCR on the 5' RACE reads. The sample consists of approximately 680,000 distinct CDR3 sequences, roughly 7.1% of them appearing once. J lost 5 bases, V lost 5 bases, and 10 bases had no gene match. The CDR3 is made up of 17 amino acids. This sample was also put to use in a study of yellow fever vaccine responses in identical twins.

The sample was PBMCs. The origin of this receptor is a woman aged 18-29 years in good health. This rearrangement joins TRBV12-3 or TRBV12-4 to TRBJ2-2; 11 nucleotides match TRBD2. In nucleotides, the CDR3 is TGTGCCAGCAGTCCCATTTCTAGCGGGGGGCGAACCGGGGAGCTGTTTTTT. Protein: CASSPISSGGRTGELFF.